These T cell receptor beta chains were read from a single sample in a study of T-cell reconstitution after alpha-beta-depleted transplantation in children. Via MiXCR, TCRdb re-called the PCR reads, giving one row per CDR3 protein. Of hundreds of thousands of distinct CDR3 sequences listed, around 17% are singletons. Sequenced material: PBMCs from the stem cell graft donor, taken from the stem cell graft. These receptors were obtained from a human donor who donated a stem cell graft to a child with acute myeloid leukemia. CDR3s include the opening cysteine and the closing phenylalanine or tryptophan. A D gene is named only where the DNA matches it firmly. Size tells how often a clone was seen (once, few, many) or the class of an expanded clone, and some rows leave it out.

size	D	V	J	DNA	CDR3
.	.	TRBV5-6	TRBJ2-2	TGTGCCAGCAGCTTGGAGGGAATTGGCTACGGGGAGCTGTTTTTT	CASSLEGIGYGELFF
few	TRBD1	TRBV7-2	TRBJ1-1	TGTGCCAGCAGCTCCCGACAGGGCTTAGGGACTGAAGCTTTCTTT	CASSSRQGLGTEAFF
few	.	TRBV25-1	TRBJ1-6	TGTGCCAGCAGTGAATTGTATGGCAGGGTTAATTCACCCCTCCACTTT	CASSELYGRVNSPLHF
many	.	TRBV12-3/TRBV12-4	TRBJ1-5	TGTGCCAGCAGTTTAGATGGGCCCCAGCATTTT	CASSLDGPQHF
.	.	TRBV10-3	TRBJ2-3	TGTGCCATCAGTGAGCAGCCCAACTTAGAGGATACGCAGTATTTT	CAISEQPNLEDTQYF
.	.	TRBV20-1	TRBJ2-1	TGCAGTGCTAGGAGTGAAGTGAGGGGAGGTGAGCAGTTCTTC	CSARSEVRGGEQFF
once	.	TRBV21-1	TRBJ2-3	TGTGCCAGCAGCACCGGGGAGTACGGGGCGGATACGCAGTATTTT	CASSTGEYGADTQYF
many	.	TRBV29-1	TRBJ1-4	TGCAGCGTGAGACACTCTAATGAAAAACTGTTTTTT	CSVRHSNEKLFF
many	TRBD1	TRBV29-1	TRBJ1-1	TGCAGCGCGGGGGACAGGGTAGACACTGAAGCTTTCTTT	CSAGDRVDTEAFF
.	TRBD1	TRBV11-2	TRBJ2-1	TGTGCCAGCAGCTTAGGTGACAGGGTAAATGAGCAGTTCTTC	CASSLGDRVNEQFF
few	.	TRBV12-3/TRBV12-4	TRBJ1-6	TGTGCCAGCTCACAGGGCCTTTCACCCCTCCACTTT	CASSQGLSPLHF
few	.	TRBV7-9	TRBJ2-7	TGTGCCAGCAGCCCTGGGGGGTTTCACGAGCAGTACTTC	CASSPGGFHEQYF
many	.	TRBV12-3/TRBV12-4	TRBJ1-4	TGTGCCAGCAGTTTATCTGGGTCCTTACTGTTTTTT	CASSLSGSLLFF
many	.	TRBV7-2	TRBJ2-1	TGTGCCAGCAGCTTAATGAGGGGACTCTACAATGAGCAGTTCTTC	CASSLMRGLYNEQFF
many	.	TRBV6-5	TRBJ1-1	TGTGCCAGCAGTTACGGGGGGCAAGGGTCTGAAGCTTTCTTT	CASSYGGQGSEAFF
many	.	TRBV12-3/TRBV12-4	TRBJ1-1	TGTGCCAGCAGTTTTCGGCAGGGCAGCACTGAAGCTTTCTTT	CASSFRQGSTEAFF
.	.	TRBV24-1	TRBJ2-2	TGTGCCACCAGTGACCTCGACACAACCGGGGAGCTGTTTTTT	CATSDLDTTGELFF
many	.	TRBV5-5	TRBJ1-3	TGTGCCAGCAGCTTGCAGGGGAAGGGAAACACCATATATTTT	CASSLQGKGNTIYF
many	TRBD1	TRBV20-1	TRBJ2-2	TGCAGTGCAAGACAGGGAAAGTGGACCGGGGAGCTGTTTTTT	CSARQGKWTGELFF
many	.	TRBV6-5	TRBJ1-4	TGTGCCAGCAGTTACTCGTTGGGGGCATCGGATGAAAAACTGTTTTTT	CASSYSLGASDEKLFF
.	.	TRBV6-1	TRBJ1-4	TGTCCCAGCACCCGAGGGGAGGGGCGCGTGACCCGATATGAAAAACTGTTTTTT	CPSTRGEGRVTRYEKLFF
few	.	TRBV6-1	TRBJ2-7	TGTGCCAGCAGTGCCCCGAAGGAGCAGTACTTC	CASSAPKEQYF
many	TRBD1	TRBV20-1	TRBJ2-1	TGCAGTGCTAGAGATGTAGACAGGGTTAATGAGCAGTTCTTC	CSARDVDRVNEQFF
.	TRBD2	TRBV4-1	TRBJ2-5	TGCGCCAGCAGCCAGAAGCTAGCGGGGGGGAGAGAGACCCAGTACTTC	CASSQKLAGGRETQYF
.	.	TRBV28	TRBJ1-5	TGTGCCAGCAGTTTTCCGGCCCAGCCCCAGCATTTT	CASSFPAQPQHF
many	.	TRBV12-3/TRBV12-4	TRBJ2-5	TGTGCCAGCACCATGGGGCGGTACCAAGAGACCCAGTACTTC	CASTMGRYQETQYF
many	.	TRBV7-2	TRBJ2-1	TGTGCCAGCAGCAGCCCGGGCGCTAATGAGCAGTTCTTC	CASSSPGANEQFF
many	TRBD1	TRBV20-1	TRBJ1-2	TGCAGTGCCCACGACAGGGACTATGGCTACACCTTC	CSAHDRDYGYTF
many	.	TRBV7-2	TRBJ2-1	TGTGCCAGCAGCTTTTCGGGCCATGAGCAGTTCTTC	CASSFSGHEQFF
.	.	TRBV20-1	TRBJ2-3	TGCAGTGCTAGGGGACTTAGGGCTTCAGATACGCAGTATTTT	CSARGLRASDTQYF
.	.	TRBV29-1	TRBJ1-4	TGCAGCGTTGAAGACCCACGGGGAGGGAGAGGTGAAAAACTGTTTTTT	CSVEDPRGGRGEKLFF
many	.	TRBV7-2	TRBJ2-7	TGTGCCAGCAGCTTTAGCTCCTACGAGCAGTACTTC	CASSFSSYEQYF
.	.	TRBV25-1	TRBJ2-7	TGTGCCAGCAGTGTCGGGGCAGAGCAGTACTTC	CASSVGAEQYF
.	TRBD1	TRBV7-9	TRBJ2-3	TGTGCCATGGACAGGAGACTCACAGATACGCAGTATTTT	CAMDRRLTDTQYF
.	.	TRBV10-3	TRBJ2-3	TGTGCCATCAGTGGAGTGGGAGATACGCAGTATTTT	CAISGVGDTQYF
.	.	TRBV5-1	TRBJ2-2	TGCGCCAGCAGCTTGGAACAGGTTCACACCGGGGAGCTGTTTTTT	CASSLEQVHTGELFF
few	.	TRBV7-2	TRBJ2-7	TGTGCCAGCAGCTCCCCCGTTCGGTTCGAGCAGTACTTC	CASSSPVRFEQYF
.	.	TRBV15	TRBJ1-5	TGTGCCACCAGCGAAAACGAACTGGGTCGAGGGCCCCAGCCCCAGCATTTT	CATSENELGRGPQPQHF
few	TRBD2	TRBV12-3/TRBV12-4	TRBJ2-7	TGTGCCAGCAGTACCCGGACTAGCGGGGGGACCTACGAGCAGTACTTC	CASSTRTSGGTYEQYF
.	TRBD2	TRBV4-3	TRBJ2-3	TGCGCCAGCAGCCAAGACGCTAGCGGGGGAGCTGCAACGGATACGCAGTATTTT	CASSQDASGGAATDTQYF
.	.	TRBV7-2	TRBJ2-7	TGTGCCAGCAGCCTAGGGTGGGTCTACGAGCAGTACTTC	CASSLGWVYEQYF
many	.	TRBV7-2	TRBJ2-7	TGTGCCAGCAGCCCAGGGCTGTTGGGGTACGAGCAGTACTTC	CASSPGLLGYEQYF
many	.	TRBV6-2/TRBV6-3	TRBJ1-2	TGTGCCAGTACCCGCAACACGAAATCCGGGGGCGGCTACACCTTC	CASTRNTKSGGGYTF
many	TRBD2	TRBV20-1	TRBJ2-3	TGCAGTGCTAGACGGGGACTAGCGGTCTTAGGCACAGATACGCAGTATTTT	CSARRGLAVLGTDTQYF
few	.	TRBV20-1	TRBJ2-2	TGCAGTGCTAGAGATATCATGACCGGGGAGCTGTTTTTT	CSARDIMTGELFF
few	TRBD1	TRBV20-1	TRBJ2-2	TGCAGTGCCTTTACAAGGGGGCCTTGGGACGGGGAGCTGTTTTTT	CSAFTRGPWDGELFF
.	.	TRBV25-1	TRBJ1-2	TGTGCCAGCAGGCATACGGGGGTGAACTATGGCTACACCTTC	CASRHTGVNYGYTF
many	.	TRBV20-1	TRBJ1-5	TGCAGTGCTATGACACCCCAAAATCAGCCCCAGCATTTT	CSAMTPQNQPQHF
few	TRBD1	TRBV12-3/TRBV12-4	TRBJ1-5	TGTGCCAGCAGTTTGGCCCCCGGGACAGAACCTGATCAGCCCCAGCATTTT	CASSLAPGTEPDQPQHF
many	.	TRBV25-1	TRBJ1-6	TGTGCCAGCAGTGATTCCCGCTTACCCCTCCACTTT	CASSDSRLPLHF
.	TRBD2	TRBV5-1	TRBJ2-3	TGCGCCAGCAGCTTGGCTTCGGGACTAAACACAGATACGCAGTATTTT	CASSLASGLNTDTQYF
many	.	TRBV20-1	TRBJ2-1	TGCAGTGCTCTCCAGGGACCCCCACGCTACAATGAGCAGTTCTTC	CSALQGPPRYNEQFF
many	.	TRBV20-1	TRBJ2-2	TGCAGTGCGCCTAAACAGGGTGTGGACACCGGGGAGCTGTTTTTT	CSAPKQGVDTGELFF